These 17 T cell receptor beta chains came from one sample sequenced in a study of shared clonotypes between healthy human individuals. Measured with immunoSEQ multiplex PCR; TCRdb has only the in-frame clones, and not every one. The data hold about 1.1 million clones, with approximately 78% observed a single time. The sequenced sample was memory CD4+ T cells from PBMCs. Subset specified: CD45RA-negative fraction. The receptors were gathered from a man aged 18 to 30 in good health. Some clones in this sample may be carry-over from other donors' samples.

The V gene is TRBV7-3, the J gene TRBJ1-2; maybe TRBD1 (5 bases). Deletions cut 4 bases from V and 2 bases from J, with 14 bases between. Germline CDR1 is SGHTA and CDR2 is FQGTGA. The CDR3 is 15 residues long. CDR3 sequence (DNA): TGTGCCAGCAGCTCCCCAGGGTCGTACAACTATGGCTACACCTTC. It translates to CASSSPGSYNYGYTF.

The genes are TRBV4-1 and TRBJ2-2, with TRBD1 matching over 7 bases. The length of the CDR3 is 15 residues. CDR1 is MGHRA and CDR2 is YSYEKL in the germline V gene. The V gene end was trimmed by 2 bases and the J gene end by 3 bases; junction bases not matched to a gene: 3. The CDR3 DNA sequence: TGCGCCAGCAGCCAAAGGACAGGATACACCGGGGAGCTGTTTTTT. Translating it yields CASSQRTGYTGELFF.

The V gene is TRBV2, the J gene TRBJ2-2; D unclear. Between the trimmed V and J ends, which lost 7 bases and 5 bases, there was a span of 8 bases. The CDR3 sequence is 12 residues long. Germline assignment: CDR1 SNHLY and CDR2 FYNNEI. Here the CDR3 reads CASTASTGELFF. The CDR3, as DNA: TGTGCCAGCACAGCTTCGACCGGGGAGCTGTTTTTT.

V is TRBV5-1 and J is TRBJ1-2, with D perhaps matching TRBD1 (5 bases). This CDR3 contains 13 residues. The V gene lost 4 bases and the J gene lost 4 bases, with 11 bases spanning the gap. From germline, CDR1 is SGHRS and CDR2 YFSETQ. The CDR3 coding sequence is TGCGCCAGCAGCCCGGGACGGACCTATGGCTACACCTTC. As protein: CASSPGRTYGYTF.

The chain uses TRBV5-1 and TRBJ2-7, with 13 bases aligning to TRBD2. Losses at the gene ends were 0 bases for V and 7 bases for J; bases not matched to a gene: 4. CDR1 and CDR2 (germline): SGHRS, YFSETQ. The CDR3 consists of 15 residues. The CDR3 loop reads CASSLDPGLAGEQYF. The CDR3 DNA reads TGCGCCAGCAGCTTGGATCCGGGACTAGCGGGAGAGCAGTACTTC.

This clone was recorded only once. This chain links TRBV5-4 with TRBJ2-7, with D perhaps matching TRBD1 (6 bases). This CDR3 is built from 15 residues. In germline, CDR1 is SGHNT, CDR2 YYREEE (reference sequence). The ends were cut back, 0 bases at V and 2 bases at J, with 12 bases in the middle. The CDR3 region is CASSLGAGATYEQYF. CDR3 DNA: TGTGCCAGCAGCTTGGGGGCAGGGGCGACCTACGAGCAGTACTTC.

This clone appeared once. J is TRBJ2-1 and V is TRBV7-2; D gene uncertain. The length of the CDR3 is 15 residues. The germline V and J ends were trimmed by 1 base and 8 bases, with 15 bases remaining between them. The germline gives CDR1 SGHTA, CDR2 FQGNSA. CDR3 DNA: TGTGCCAGCAGCTTAGGTCTATTAGAGAACGATGAGCAGTTCTTC. The encoded protein is CASSLGLLENDEQFF.

As to this clone: Given a much more abundant clone one base away, this may be a read error. The chain recombines TRBV5-4 with TRBJ1-3, with D unclear. V was pared by 4 bases and J by 4 bases, with 6 bases between. CDR3 size: 12 residues. Germline CDR1 and CDR2: SGHNT and YYREEE (reference sequence). Here the CDR3 DNA reads TGTGCCAGCAGCATAGGAGGAAACACCATATATTTT. Amino acid sequence: CASSIGGNTIYF.

The rearrangement links TRBV4-1 to TRBJ2-7; D unresolved. The CDR3 is 16 amino acids. The germline V gene encodes CDR1 MGHRA and CDR2 YSYEKL. Trimming left V 0 bases short and J 2 bases short, with 14 bases between. For the CDR3, the DNA is TGCGCCAGCAGCCAAGATGCTGTCGGCTACCCCTACGAGCAGTACTTC. This codes for CASSQDAVGYPYEQYF.

The CDR3 nucleotides are TGTGCCAGCACCTATAGGAGCGTTGTCTGGGCCAACGTCCTGACTTTC. It encodes CASTYRSVVWANVLTF. This chain joins TRBV27 and TRBJ2-6; D not certain. V was shortened by 7 bases and J by 5 bases, with 18 bases between the two germline ends. Germline lookup yields CDR1 MNHEY and CDR2 SMNVEV (reference sequence). This CDR3 is built from 16 residues. The full variable domain, completed using reference TRBV27 and TRBJ2-6, is EAQVTQNPRYLITVTGKKLTVTCSQNMNHEYMSWYRQDPGLGLRQIYYSMNVEVTDKGDVPEGYKVSRKEKRNFPLILESPSPNQTSLYFCASTYRSVVWANVLTFGAGSRLTVL.

The rearrangement joins TRBV5-6 to TRBJ2-1, with TRBD2 matching 7 bases. The CDR3 contains 16 residues. With 0 bases clipped from V and 4 bases from J, the junction kept 7 bases outside the gene matches. The germline gives CDR1 SGHDT, CDR2 YYEEEE. The CDR3 spells CASSLEGLRAYNEQFF. CDR3 coding DNA: TGTGCCAGCAGCTTGGAGGGACTAAGAGCGTACAATGAGCAGTTCTTC. The full variable domain, its missing parts supplied by reference TRBV5-6 and TRBJ2-1, is DAGVTQSPTHLIKTRGQQVTLRCSPKSGHDTVSWYQQALGQGPQFIFQYYEEEERQRGNFPDRFSGHQFPNYSSELNVNALLLGDSALYLCASSLEGLRAYNEQFFGPGTRLTVL.

The rearrangement links TRBV7-3 to TRBJ2-3; 8 nucleotides agree with TRBD2. CDR1 is SGHTA and CDR2 is FQGTGA in the germline V gene. The junction had 3 bases not matched to a gene; V was cut back by 3 bases and J by 1 base. The CDR3 covers 15 residues. The CDR3 is CASSLGLVGTDTQYF. The CDR3 nucleotides are TGTGCCAGCAGCTTGGGACTAGTGGGCACAGATACGCAGTATTTT.

This sequence joins TRBV4-3 and TRBJ1-1; 8 bases align to TRBD1. The trim removed 2 bases at V and 5 bases at J, leaving 7 bases unmatched. Germline assignment: CDR1 LGHNA and CDR2 YSLEER. This CDR3 has 15 residues. CDR3 sequence: CASSQQDRGGTEAFF. As DNA, the CDR3 is TGCGCCAGCAGCCAACAAGACAGGGGAGGGACTGAAGCTTTCTTT.

A word on this clone: A much more abundant neighbour one base away suggests this may be a read error. The chain is built from TRBV11-1 and TRBJ2-7; unclear D gene. Germline V lookup: CDR1 SGHAT, CDR2 FQDESV (reference sequence). The CDR3 is 11 residues long. CDR3 in DNA: TGTGCCAGCAGCTTAGGTGACGAGCAGCACTTC. It translates to CASSLGDEQHF. The full variable domain, completed using reference TRBV11-1 and TRBJ2-7, is EAEVAQSPRYKITEKSQAVAFWCDPISGHATLYWYRQILGQGPELLVQFQDESVVDDSQLPKDRFSAERLKGVDSTLKIQPAELGDSAMYLCASSLGDEQHFGPGTRLTVT.

V and J are TRBV11-2 and TRBJ1-1, with D unresolved. The V end lost 5 bases, the J end lost 3 bases, and 16 bases lay between the germline ends. CDR1 SGHAT and CDR2 FQNNGV come from the germline V gene. The CDR3 extends over 15 amino acids. CDR3 bases: TGTGCCAGCAGCCTGAACGGGCAGACTGACACTGAAGCTTTCTTT. It translates to CASSLNGQTDTEAFF.

The chain couples TRBV5-1 to TRBJ1-3; 7 bases are a match to TRBD1. Trimming removed 3 bases from V and 0 bases from J; junction bases left unmatched: 3. CDR3 size: 15 residues. CDR1 is SGHRS and CDR2 is YFSETQ in the germline V gene. The CDR3: CASSSNRGSGNTIYF. Written as DNA, the CDR3 is TGCGCCAGCAGCTCAAACAGGGGCTCTGGAAACACCATATATTTT.

This rearrangement joins TRBV5-4 to TRBJ1-5; 7 nucleotides line up with TRBD1. The ends lost 2 bases at V and 0 bases at J; junction bases unmatched: 8. The length of the CDR3 is 17 residues. From germline, CDR1 is SGHNT and CDR2 YYREEE (reference sequence). This CDR3 reads CASSFYRAGGSNQPQHF. In nucleotides, the CDR3 is TGTGCCAGCAGCTTTTATCGTGCAGGGGGTAGCAATCAGCCCCAGCATTTT.